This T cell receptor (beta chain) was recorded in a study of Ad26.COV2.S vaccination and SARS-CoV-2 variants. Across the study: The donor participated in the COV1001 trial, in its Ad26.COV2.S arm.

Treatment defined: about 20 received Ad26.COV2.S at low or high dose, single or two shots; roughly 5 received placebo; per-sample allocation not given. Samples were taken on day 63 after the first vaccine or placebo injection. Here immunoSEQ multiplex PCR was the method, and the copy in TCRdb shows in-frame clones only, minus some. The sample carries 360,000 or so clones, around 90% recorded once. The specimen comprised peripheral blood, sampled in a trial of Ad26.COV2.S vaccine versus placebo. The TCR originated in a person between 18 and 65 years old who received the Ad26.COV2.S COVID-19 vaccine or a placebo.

This CDR3 is CAWIRTGVSYEQYF. DNA of the CDR3: TGTGCCTGGATCAGGACAGGGGTCTCCTACGAGCAGTACTTC. The chain joins TRBV30 to TRBJ2-7; 9 nucleotides align to TRBD1. CDR3 length: 14 residues. Germline values: CDR1 GTSNPN, CDR2 SVGIG (reference sequence). The V and J ends lost 4 bases and 0 bases, in that order; junction bases with no gene match: 4. The entire variable domain, with the rest obtained from reference TRBV30 and TRBJ2-7, is as follows: SQTIHQWPATLVQPVGSPLSLECTVEGTSNPNLYWYRQAAGRGLQLLFYSVGIGQISSEVPQNLSASRPQDRQFILSSKKLLLSDSGFYLCAWIRTGVSYEQYFGPGTRLTVT.